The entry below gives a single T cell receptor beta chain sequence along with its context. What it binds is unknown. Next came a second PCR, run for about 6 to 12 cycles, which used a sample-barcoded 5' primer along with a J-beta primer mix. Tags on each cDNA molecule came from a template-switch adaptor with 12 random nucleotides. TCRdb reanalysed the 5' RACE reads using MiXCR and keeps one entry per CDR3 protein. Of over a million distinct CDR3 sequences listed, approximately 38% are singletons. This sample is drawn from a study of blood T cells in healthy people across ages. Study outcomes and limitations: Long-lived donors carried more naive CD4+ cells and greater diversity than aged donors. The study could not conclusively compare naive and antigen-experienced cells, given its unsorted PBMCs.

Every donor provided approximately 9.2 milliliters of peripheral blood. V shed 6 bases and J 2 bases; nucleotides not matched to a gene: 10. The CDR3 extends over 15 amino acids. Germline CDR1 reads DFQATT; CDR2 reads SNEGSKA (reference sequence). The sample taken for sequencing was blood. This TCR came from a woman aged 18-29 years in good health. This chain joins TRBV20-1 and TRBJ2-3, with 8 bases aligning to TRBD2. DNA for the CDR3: TGCAGTGCCGGGTGGGCGGGAGGTTCCACAGATACGCAGTATTTT. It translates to CSAGWAGGSTDTQYF.